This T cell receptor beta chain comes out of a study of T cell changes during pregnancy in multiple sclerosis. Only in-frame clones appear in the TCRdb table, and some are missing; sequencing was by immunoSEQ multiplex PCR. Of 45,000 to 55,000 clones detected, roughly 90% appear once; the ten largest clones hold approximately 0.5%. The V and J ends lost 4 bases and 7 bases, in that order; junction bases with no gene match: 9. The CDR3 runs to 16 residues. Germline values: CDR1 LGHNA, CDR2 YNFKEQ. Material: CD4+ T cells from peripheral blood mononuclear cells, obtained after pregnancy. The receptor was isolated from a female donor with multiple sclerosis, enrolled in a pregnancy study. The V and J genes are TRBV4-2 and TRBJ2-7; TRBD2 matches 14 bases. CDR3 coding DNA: TGTGCCAGCAGCCTAGGACTAGCGGGAGGCTTGAGGGAGCAGTACTTC. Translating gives CASSLGLAGGLREQYF.